These T cell receptor beta chains were read from a single sample in a study of T cell responses to AZD1222 COVID-19 vaccine. The method was immunoSEQ multiplex PCR; TCRdb's version includes in-frame clones alone and lacks a portion of them. Altogether around 80,000 clones are present, around 85% being singletons, with the ten largest covering over 9.5%. The source was peripheral blood, collected 28 days after the second AZD1222 dose. These receptor sequences come from an adult who received the AZD1222 COVID-19 vaccine. Both conserved end residues are part of each CDR3. The D gene is left open where the match is weak. Some rows mark clone size as missing; the rest say once, few, many or name a class of expanded clone.

TRBV5-1	.	TRBJ2-1	.	TGCGCCAGCAGCCGACGATTGCAGGTTCAAAGCTCCTACAATGAGCAGTTCTTC	CASSRRLQVQSSYNEQFF
TRBV19	TRBD2	TRBJ2-2	.	TGTGCCAGTAGTTTGGGGAGGGGAGGGAGCACCGGGGAGCTGTTTTTT	CASSLGRGGSTGELFF
TRBV4-1	.	TRBJ1-6	.	TGCGCCAGCAGCCAAGTTATTTCCCCCAGGGGCCTTTCACCCCTCCACTTT	CASSQVISPRGLSPLHF
TRBV19	.	TRBJ1-6	.	TGTGCCAGTTCCATTGCAGGGTTTTTGGATTCACCCCTCCACTTT	CASSIAGFLDSPLHF
TRBV27	TRBD1	TRBJ1-1	.	TGTGCCAGCAGCCCAGGGGGCACCATGAACACTGAAGCTTTCTTT	CASSPGGTMNTEAFF
TRBV20-1	.	TRBJ2-7	.	TGCAGTGCTAGGTCGGGCGACGAGCAGTACTTC	CSARSGDEQYF
TRBV20-1	TRBD1	TRBJ1-5	.	TGCAGTGCTAGTCACCCGCCTGGGACAGGGGTTCAGCCCCAGCATTTT	CSASHPPGTGVQPQHF
TRBV29-1	.	TRBJ2-7	few	TGCAGCGCCAGGATATCCTACGAGCAGTACTTC	CSARISYEQYF
TRBV5-1	.	TRBJ1-1	.	TGCGCCAGCAGCTTGGCCGGGGGGCCCCCGAACACTGAAGCTTTCTTT	CASSLAGGPPNTEAFF
TRBV19	.	TRBJ2-1	.	TGTGCCAGTAGTAAAGTCGCGTCGGGTGCTGCGAGATATTACAATGAGCAGTTCTTC	CASSKVASGAARYYNEQFF
TRBV24-1	.	TRBJ2-7	.	TGTGCCACCAGTGATCCGGTGTCCTACGAGCAGTACTTC	CATSDPVSYEQYF
TRBV7-9	.	TRBJ2-3	.	TGTGCCAGCAGCTTATCTACGAGTTTGGGTACGCAGTATTTT	CASSLSTSLGTQYF
TRBV7-8	.	TRBJ1-6	.	TGTGCCAGCAGCCCGGCCAGGGGCCCGAGCTCCTATAATTCACCCCTCCACTTT	CASSPARGPSSYNSPLHF
TRBV11-2	TRBD2	TRBJ2-1	.	TGTGCCAGCAGCTTATTAGCGGGGGAGTTCTTC	CASSLLAGEFF
TRBV7-2	TRBD1	TRBJ2-5	.	TGTGCCAGCAGAGGGACAGGTAGTGAGACCCAGTACTTC	CASRGTGSETQYF
TRBV19	.	TRBJ1-6	few	TGTGCCAGTAGTACTACGAATTCACCCCTCCACTTT	CASSTTNSPLHF
TRBV9	.	TRBJ2-3	once	TGTGCCAGCAGTGCCGGGACTAGCACAGATACGCAGTATTTT	CASSAGTSTDTQYF
TRBV11-2	.	TRBJ2-7	.	TGTGCCAGCAGCCAGGGTCGTGCCTCCCGCTCCTACGAGCAGTACTTC	CASSQGRASRSYEQYF